A selection of T cell receptor beta chains follows, all from one sample in a study of CD8 T cells in ankylosing spondylitis. TCRdb reprocessed the 5' RACE reads with MiXCR, giving one entry per CDR3 protein. The table has some 130,000 distinct CDR3 sequences, about 8% seen once. The sequencing sample was made of synovial fluid, either unsorted or a sorted T cell fraction (not recorded which). The receptor source for this set is a male donor with ankylosing spondylitis. Both conserved end residues are part of each CDR3. D genes are given only for firm matches. Size is omitted from some rows. Given values are once, few, many or a class for expanded clones.

cdr3_nt: TGCAGTGCTAGAGATCTTACAGGGCAGCCCCAGCATTTT
cdr3_aa: CSARDLTGQPQHF
clone_size: many
d_call: NA
v_call: TRBV20-1
j_call: TRBJ1-5

cdr3_nt: TGTGCCAGCACCACAAGACAGGGGCATATGAACACTGAAGCTTTCTTT
cdr3_aa: CASTTRQGHMNTEAFF
clone_size: few
d_call: TRBD1
v_call: TRBV27
j_call: TRBJ1-1

cdr3_nt: TGTGCCTGGAGTTTCATGGGTGACGAGCAGTACTTC
cdr3_aa: CAWSFMGDEQYF
clone_size: NA
d_call: NA
v_call: TRBV30
j_call: TRBJ2-7

cdr3_nt: TGTGCCAGCAGTTTAAAGGGTAACACTGAAGCTTTCTTT
cdr3_aa: CASSLKGNTEAFF
clone_size: many
d_call: NA
v_call: TRBV12-3/TRBV12-4
j_call: TRBJ1-1

cdr3_nt: TGTGCCAGCAGTGTCCCGGAGGACGGGAGGGGCTCCTACAATGAGCAGTTCTTC
cdr3_aa: CASSVPEDGRGSYNEQFF
clone_size: many
d_call: TRBD2
v_call: TRBV25-1
j_call: TRBJ2-1

cdr3_nt: TGTGCCAGCAGTTACACCCAGACAGGGGGCCGCAATTCACCCCTCCACTTT
cdr3_aa: CASSYTQTGGRNSPLHF
clone_size: NA
d_call: TRBD1
v_call: TRBV6-5
j_call: TRBJ1-6

cdr3_nt: TGTGCCAGCAGCTCTACAGTAAACTATGGCTACACCTTC
cdr3_aa: CASSSTVNYGYTF
clone_size: few
d_call: NA
v_call: TRBV6-2/TRBV6-3
j_call: TRBJ1-2

cdr3_nt: TGCGCCAGCCGACCTTCCCATGGAGAGACCCAGTACTTC
cdr3_aa: CASRPSHGETQYF
clone_size: NA
d_call: NA
v_call: TRBV5-1
j_call: TRBJ2-5

cdr3_nt: TGCGCCAGCAGCCTACAGACAGGCGCCACTGAAGCTTTCTTT
cdr3_aa: CASSLQTGATEAFF
clone_size: many
d_call: NA
v_call: TRBV5-1
j_call: TRBJ1-1

cdr3_nt: TGCGCCAGCAGCCAAGAGTTCGGGACAGGGAATGAAAAACTGTTTTTT
cdr3_aa: CASSQEFGTGNEKLFF
clone_size: many
d_call: TRBD1
v_call: TRBV4-1
j_call: TRBJ1-4

cdr3_nt: TGCAGTGCCACGATCCCGCCAGGACACTATGGCTACACCTTC
cdr3_aa: CSATIPPGHYGYTF
clone_size: NA
d_call: NA
v_call: TRBV20-1
j_call: TRBJ1-2

cdr3_nt: TGCAGTGCTAGAGATTCAGTTCTCTACGAGCAGTACTTC
cdr3_aa: CSARDSVLYEQYF
clone_size: few
d_call: NA
v_call: TRBV20-1
j_call: TRBJ2-7

cdr3_nt: TGTGCCAGCAGCGTAGAGGGGGAGGGGACCCAGTACTTC
cdr3_aa: CASSVEGEGTQYF
clone_size: NA
d_call: NA
v_call: TRBV9
j_call: TRBJ2-5

cdr3_nt: TGTGCCAGCAGTTACTCCGGAGGGCTCCAAGACGGTTCACCCCTCCACTTT
cdr3_aa: CASSYSGGLQDGSPLHF
clone_size: many
d_call: NA
v_call: TRBV6-2/TRBV6-3
j_call: TRBJ1-6

cdr3_nt: TGTGCCAGCAGCCTCCGGGACGGCCTCTCACCCCTCCACTTT
cdr3_aa: CASSLRDGLSPLHF
clone_size: few
d_call: NA
v_call: TRBV7-2
j_call: TRBJ1-6

cdr3_nt: TGTGCCAGCAGACGGGACTCCACCTCCGAGACCCAGTACTTC
cdr3_aa: CASRRDSTSETQYF
clone_size: many
d_call: NA
v_call: TRBV12-3/TRBV12-4
j_call: TRBJ2-5

cdr3_nt: TGTGCCATCAGTGACCAGGGGTTGAACACTGAAGCTTTCTTT
cdr3_aa: CAISDQGLNTEAFF
clone_size: many
d_call: NA
v_call: TRBV10-3
j_call: TRBJ1-1

cdr3_nt: TGCAGCGTGGGGGTGGCAGGGGTCCAAGAGACCCAGTACTTC
cdr3_aa: CSVGVAGVQETQYF
clone_size: many
d_call: NA
v_call: TRBV29-1
j_call: TRBJ2-5

cdr3_nt: TGTGCCAGCAGTGCCATAGGGGCAGGGTCAAACTACGAGCAGTACTTC
cdr3_aa: CASSAIGAGSNYEQYF
clone_size: medium-sized
d_call: NA
v_call: TRBV27
j_call: TRBJ2-7

cdr3_nt: TGTGCCAGCAGCCAAGGGCGGGGCACCACAGATACGCAGTATTTT
cdr3_aa: CASSQGRGTTDTQYF
clone_size: many
d_call: NA
v_call: TRBV4-2
j_call: TRBJ2-3

cdr3_nt: TGCAGTGCTAGAAGTGCAGGGGTCCAGCCCCAGCATTTT
cdr3_aa: CSARSAGVQPQHF
clone_size: many
d_call: NA
v_call: TRBV20-1
j_call: TRBJ1-5

cdr3_nt: TGTGCCTGGACCCTAGACATACCCATCAATAATTCACCCCTCCACTTT
cdr3_aa: CAWTLDIPINNSPLHF
clone_size: few
d_call: NA
v_call: TRBV30
j_call: TRBJ1-6

cdr3_nt: TGCAGTGCCCCTACCGACAGGGTTTATGGCTACACCTTC
cdr3_aa: CSAPTDRVYGYTF
clone_size: NA
d_call: TRBD1
v_call: TRBV20-1
j_call: TRBJ1-2

cdr3_nt: TGTGCCAGCAGTGAATGGGAATATCAGTTCTTC
cdr3_aa: CASSEWEYQFF
clone_size: many
d_call: NA
v_call: TRBV2
j_call: TRBJ2-1

cdr3_nt: TGTGCCAGTAGTTCGGACAGGGATCAGCCCCAGCATTTT
cdr3_aa: CASSSDRDQPQHF
clone_size: NA
d_call: TRBD1
v_call: TRBV19
j_call: TRBJ1-5

cdr3_nt: TGTGCCAGCAGTTACTCGACGGGTGAGCAGTTCTTC
cdr3_aa: CASSYSTGEQFF
clone_size: many
d_call: NA
v_call: TRBV6-6
j_call: TRBJ2-1

cdr3_nt: TGTGCCAGCACCTTATTCGGTAAAGGGCGGGACTACGAGCAGTACTTC
cdr3_aa: CASTLFGKGRDYEQYF
clone_size: NA
d_call: NA
v_call: TRBV7-2
j_call: TRBJ2-7

cdr3_nt: TGTGCCAGCAGCTTAGCGCTAGCGGGAGGGCCGGGAGAGACCCAGTACTTC
cdr3_aa: CASSLALAGGPGETQYF
clone_size: few
d_call: TRBD2
v_call: TRBV7-2
j_call: TRBJ2-5

cdr3_nt: TGTGCCAGCAGCGATCAGGGTAGGGCTGAAGCTTTCTTT
cdr3_aa: CASSDQGRAEAFF
clone_size: many
d_call: NA
v_call: TRBV6-2/TRBV6-3
j_call: TRBJ1-1

cdr3_nt: TGCAGTGCTTCCCGACACCCTACCTACGAGCAGTACTTC
cdr3_aa: CSASRHPTYEQYF
clone_size: many
d_call: NA
v_call: TRBV20-1
j_call: TRBJ2-7

cdr3_nt: TGTGCCAGCAGTTTATCAGGGGACGGGACCCAGTACTTC
cdr3_aa: CASSLSGDGTQYF
clone_size: NA
d_call: NA
v_call: TRBV28
j_call: TRBJ2-5

cdr3_nt: TGTGCCAGCAGCTTAACCGGGACTAGCGGGATACGTGAGCAGTTCTTC
cdr3_aa: CASSLTGTSGIREQFF
clone_size: many
d_call: TRBD2
v_call: TRBV7-2
j_call: TRBJ2-1

cdr3_nt: TGTGCCAGCAGCTTGGTGCAGGGGGCAGACTATGGCTACACCTTC
cdr3_aa: CASSLVQGADYGYTF
clone_size: few
d_call: TRBD1
v_call: TRBV5-6
j_call: TRBJ1-2

cdr3_nt: TGTGCCAGTAGTACTAGCGGGAGCTCCTACAATGAGCAGTTCTTC
cdr3_aa: CASSTSGSSYNEQFF
clone_size: NA
d_call: TRBD2
v_call: TRBV19
j_call: TRBJ2-1

cdr3_nt: TGTGCCAGCAGTTTGGGGACAGGGGCTTCGAGGAACTATGGCTACACCTTC
cdr3_aa: CASSLGTGASRNYGYTF
clone_size: many
d_call: TRBD1
v_call: TRBV12-3/TRBV12-4
j_call: TRBJ1-2

cdr3_nt: TGTGCCAGCAGTCGCGGGTATAATTCGCCCCTCCACTTT
cdr3_aa: CASSRGYNSPLHF
clone_size: many
d_call: NA
v_call: TRBV6-1
j_call: TRBJ1-6

cdr3_nt: TGCAGTGCCGCAGGATCTAACTATGGCTACACCTTC
cdr3_aa: CSAAGSNYGYTF
clone_size: few
d_call: NA
v_call: TRBV20-1
j_call: TRBJ1-2

cdr3_nt: TGCAGCGTTGAGGCAGATGTCGGAAACACCATATATTTT
cdr3_aa: CSVEADVGNTIYF
clone_size: NA
d_call: NA
v_call: TRBV29-1
j_call: TRBJ1-3

cdr3_nt: TGTGCCAGCAGCATCGGACTCTACGCCTACGAGCAGTACTTC
cdr3_aa: CASSIGLYAYEQYF
clone_size: NA
d_call: NA
v_call: TRBV7-9
j_call: TRBJ2-7

cdr3_nt: TGTGCCAGCAGCCCCCAGACCAGCTCTGGGGCCAACGTCCTGACTTTC
cdr3_aa: CASSPQTSSGANVLTF
clone_size: NA
d_call: NA
v_call: TRBV7-2
j_call: TRBJ2-6

cdr3_nt: TGCAGTGCTAGAGACCGCACAGATACGCAGTATTTT
cdr3_aa: CSARDRTDTQYF
clone_size: few
d_call: NA
v_call: TRBV20-1
j_call: TRBJ2-3

cdr3_nt: TGTGCCAGCACTCTAGCAGGGAACACTGAAGCTTTCTTT
cdr3_aa: CASTLAGNTEAFF
clone_size: many
d_call: NA
v_call: TRBV28
j_call: TRBJ1-1

cdr3_nt: TGTGCCAGCAGCTTAGTGGGCGGGTTTAGTGGCTACACCTTC
cdr3_aa: CASSLVGGFSGYTF
clone_size: few
d_call: NA
v_call: TRBV7-8
j_call: TRBJ1-2

cdr3_nt: TGTGCCAGCAGCTTGCAGGGCGGTCAGATAGAAGCTTTCTTT
cdr3_aa: CASSLQGGQIEAFF
clone_size: few
d_call: NA
v_call: TRBV5-6
j_call: TRBJ1-1

cdr3_nt: TGTGCCAGCAGCGGGACTAGCGGGAGGTCCTACGAGCAGTACTTC
cdr3_aa: CASSGTSGRSYEQYF
clone_size: few
d_call: TRBD2
v_call: TRBV7-2
j_call: TRBJ2-7

cdr3_nt: TGTGCCATCAGTCCCTGGGGAGATAACTATGGCTACACCTTC
cdr3_aa: CAISPWGDNYGYTF
clone_size: many
d_call: NA
v_call: TRBV10-3
j_call: TRBJ1-2